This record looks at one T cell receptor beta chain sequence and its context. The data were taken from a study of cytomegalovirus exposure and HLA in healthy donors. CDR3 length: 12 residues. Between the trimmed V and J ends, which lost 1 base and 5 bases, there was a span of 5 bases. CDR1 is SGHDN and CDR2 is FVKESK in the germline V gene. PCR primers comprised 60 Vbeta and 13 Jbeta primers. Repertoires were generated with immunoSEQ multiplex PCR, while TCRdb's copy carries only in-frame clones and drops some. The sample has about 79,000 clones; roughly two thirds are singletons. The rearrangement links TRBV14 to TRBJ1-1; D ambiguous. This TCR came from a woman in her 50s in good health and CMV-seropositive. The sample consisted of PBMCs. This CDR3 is CASSQGRTEAFF. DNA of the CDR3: TGTGCCAGCAGCCAAGGGCGGACTGAAGCTTTCTTT.